This T cell receptor (beta chain) appears in the sequencing data of a study of T-cell reconstitution after alpha-beta-depleted transplantation in children (dated by TCRdb to the mid-2010s). Regarding the study in general: Using TCR repertoire profiling, the study quantitatively followed how T-cell immune reconstitution unfolded in children after TCRalphabeta/CD19-depleted allogeneic hematopoietic cell transplantation.

This clonotype was detected a few times. It lacks a known antigen. No much larger clonotype is one base removed from it; base qualities were not supplied. The library was obtained by PCR. Instrument on record: Illumina HiSeq 2500. TCR libraries were prepared with molecular barcoding, using unique molecular identifiers to normalize TCRbeta repertoire quantification. TCRdb trimmed public reads at Q25 via fastp, called clones via MiXCR and kept in-frame beta chains. Every CDR3 protein is listed once, alongside the most common genes and DNA of its rows. The sample records about 610,000 distinct CDR3 sequences, about 11% of which are singletons. The ten biggest clones cover about 4% of the sample. Looking up the germline V gene yields CDR1 SGHTA and CDR2 FQGNSA. Trimming takes 3 bases off V and 2 bases off J; junction bases not matched to a gene: 10. From the cysteine through the phenylalanine, the CDR3 covers 18 amino acids. Only the CDR3 portion is preserved as DNA: 54 bases, with reading frame beginning at the first base.

The TCR sequence derives from a human donor who donated a stem cell graft to a child with acute myeloid leukemia. The chain joins TRBV7-2 to TRBJ2-3; 11 of the junction bases match TRBD2. The starting material was PBMCs from the stem cell graft donor, obtained from the stem cell graft. Here the CDR3 is given as CASSFSGRAPPHTDTQYF. The DNA sequence is as follows: TGTGCCAGCAGCTTTAGCGGGAGGGCCCCCCCCCACACAGATACGCAGTATTTT.